This record concerns one T cell receptor beta chain sequence. Primed by a sample-barcoded 5' primer and a J-beta primer mix, a second PCR proceeded for 7 to 11 cycles. Unique molecular identifiers of 12 random nucleotides labeled each cDNA. TCRdb ran MiXCR on the 5' RACE reads and lists one entry per CDR3 protein. This sample has 1 million or so distinct CDR3 sequences, with about 23% found just once. These data belong to a study of blood T cells in healthy people across ages. Looking at the study overall: About one barcoded beta molecule per two T cells was captured by template switching.

Per the germline V gene, CDR1 is MNHEY and CDR2 is SVGEGT. The CDR3 is 16 amino acids. Deletions cut 0 bases from V and 4 bases from J, with 14 bases between. Another study also made use of these data, one on T cells of mothers and their children.

The sequencing input was blood. This TCR came from a girl aged 2-10 years in good health. The chain uses TRBV6-2 or TRBV6-3 and TRBJ2-3; D perhaps matches TRBD2 (5 bases). The chain's CDR3 is CASSYSEVGAADTQYF. In DNA, the CDR3 is TGTGCCAGCAGTTACTCGGAGGTGGGAGCGGCAGATACGCAGTATTTT.